This T cell receptor beta chain was observed in a study of blood T cells in healthy people across ages. Findings and limits, study-wide: The authors considered diversity estimates from one million T cells to be underestimates.

The authors ran a second PCR of 7 to 11 cycles using a sample-barcoded 5' primer and a J-beta primer mix. TCRdb reprocessed the 5' RACE reads via MiXCR and lists one record per CDR3 protein. The sample shows fewer than 800,000 distinct CDR3 sequences, roughly 32% of them seen only once. The study isolated at least 7 million PBMCs from each sample. No fewer than 6 micrograms of total RNA were isolated from every sample. This clonotype was counted many times. Its antigen remains unidentified. Germline lookup yields CDR1 SGHTA and CDR2 FQGTGA. The CDR3 sequence is 15 residues long. V lost 2 bases to trimming and J lost 4 bases; unmatched junction nucleotides: 7.

What was sequenced was blood. The source is a woman older than 75 in good health. V and J are TRBV7-3 and TRBJ2-7, with 8 bases that match TRBD1. The CDR3 spells CASSLHPGGVYEQYF. The CDR3 DNA is TGTGCCAGCAGCTTACATCCAGGGGGCGTTTACGAGCAGTACTTC.